This T cell receptor beta chain was retrieved from a study of CXCR3-negative and CXCR3-positive naive CD8 T cells (dated by TCRdb to the late 2010s). Regarding the research as a whole: In total, 120 million to 150 million TRB reads were obtained, which works out to roughly 1.5 +/- 0.3 million reads per library. Diversity and physicochemical repertoire analyses covered 10 to 11 donors pooled from two independent experiments. The TRBV-TRBJ cluster analysis covered naive subsets from roughly five donors and memory cells from 3 donors.

For each CD8+ T cell subset, flow sorting was done in triplicate, and 300,000 or so cells per subset went directly into RLT lysis buffer. To keep memory contaminants out, a stringent definition of naive CD8+ T cells was applied: CD45RO-CCR7+CD27+CD95-. Peripheral blood mononuclear cells were isolated from buffy coats by standard density gradient centrifugation. Naive CXCR3-negative and CXCR3-positive CD8+ T cells were flow-sorted using a FACSAria III. An RNeasy Mini Kit was used to extract total RNA from the sorted cells. A remark on this clonotype: It has no known antigen specificity.

Broader findings and caveats from the paper: Repertoire diversity was comparably high in both naive subsets but much lower in memory CD8+ T cells. CXCR3 expression partially decreased after cryopreservation, so most assays used freshly isolated PBMCs. TRBV-TRBJ usage was similar between naive CXCR3-negative and CXCR3-positive cells from the same donor, while memory cells showed distinct patterns. TRB CDR3s from CXCR3-positive naive cells showed higher hydrophobicity (lower Kidera factor 4), lower energy, and higher strength and volume indices than CXCR3-negative naive cells. Because surface CD5, which is linked to self-reactivity in mice, was comparable between the naive subsets, TCR interaction strength was also inferred from the physicochemical properties of TRB CDR3s.

Sequencing instrument: NextSeq 550. The Human TCR Profiling Kit (MiLaboratory) was used to make UMI-labeled 5' RACE TRB cDNA libraries. The full amount of extracted RNA was used for cDNA synthesis, and the full amount of resulting cDNA was used for PCR amplification. Libraries were prepared in parallel with an identical number of PCR cycles. The authors' analysis ran thus. About 57,000 +/- 9,900 unique UMI-labeled TRB cDNA molecules per library were extracted with MIGEC and MiXCR, with at least two reads per UMI required. On average, each library contained approximately 40,000 +/- 10,000 functional in-frame TRB CDR3 nucleotide clonotypes without stop codons. After downsampling to 5000 UMI-labeled TRB molecules per sample, diversity metrics, including normalized Shannon-Wiener and Chao1, were computed in VDJtools. VDJtools computed clonotype-size-weighted physicochemical properties of the central five CDR3 residues: interaction energy, strength, volume and Kidera factor 4. Each CDR3 protein sequence appears as one entry after TCRdb reprocessed the reads, and no DNA is included. In this record, the V and J calls reflect TCRdb's handling and not the investigators' own analysis. The table for this sample lists over 100,000 distinct CDR3 sequences. In total, the top ten clones hold around 0.41% of the sample.

The receptor's source is a human donor in good health. Some clones in this sample may be carry-over from other donors' samples. Material for sequencing was naive CXCR3+ CD8+ T cells from blood. Reading the label with the study, this specimen's cell subset or site is: CD45RO-CCR7+CD27+CD95- naive CD8+ T cells expressing CXCR3 (TNR3+).

CDR3 loop: CASSSRQGSYEQYF. The V and J genes are TRBV12-3 or TRBV12-4 and TRBJ2-7; TCRdb lists TRBD1, though no DNA is available to test this call. Taken from cysteine to phenylalanine, the CDR3 has 14 residues. No DNA has been recorded.